Following are 15 T cell receptor beta chains from one sample sequenced in a study of neoadjuvant anti-PD-1 for oral cavity cancer. Only in-frame clones appear in the TCRdb table, and some are missing; sequencing was by immunoSEQ multiplex PCR. The sample shows some 14,000 clones, 62% of them seen only once. This specimen was PBMCs, taken before nivolumab (anti-PD-1) treatment. The receptors derive from a person aged 35-79 years with oral cavity squamous cell carcinoma.

The chain combines TRBV5-1 with TRBJ1-2; D is perhaps TRBD1 (5 bases). Trimming stripped 1 base from V and 6 bases from J, with 7 bases between. The CDR3 length is 12 residues. Germline V gives CDR1 SGHRS, CDR2 YFSETQ. The CDR3 region has the DNA TGCGCCAGCAGCTTGCAGGGAGATGGCTACACCTTC. As protein: CASSLQGDGYTF.

This chain connects TRBV6-5 to TRBJ1-4, with TRBD1 matching 7 bases. The CDR3 is made up of 16 amino acids. Germline V lookup: CDR1 MNHEY, CDR2 SVGAGI. Trimming took 0 bases from V and 8 from J; bases not matched to a gene: 9. CDR3 sequence (DNA): TGTGCCAGCAGTTACTCGATTGCAGGGGGACGGGAAAAACTGTTTTTT. Its protein is CASSYSIAGGREKLFF.

The V and J genes are TRBV7-9 and TRBJ2-1; 8 positions agree with TRBD2. From germline, CDR1 is SEHNR and CDR2 FQNEAQ (reference sequence). This CDR3 contains 15 residues. V lost 3 bases to trimming and J lost 8 bases; unmatched junction nucleotides: 9. CDR3 in amino acids: CASSFNLAGEDEQFF. The CDR3 nucleotides read TGTGCCAGCAGCTTCAATCTAGCGGGCGAGGATGAGCAGTTCTTC.

The rearrangement links TRBV28 to TRBJ1-4; 7 positions agree with TRBD1. CDR3 length: 12 residues. Germline CDR1 is MDHEN and CDR2 is SYDVKM. With V trimmed by 8 bases and J by 9 bases, 6 bases remained unmatched. CDR3 protein: CASRPGGKKLFF. Here the CDR3 DNA reads TGTGCCAGCCGGCCAGGGGGTAAAAAACTGTTTTTT. The full variable domain, in which reference TRBV28 and TRBJ1-4 provide the parts outside the CDR3, is DVKVTQSSRYLVKRTGEKVFLECVQDMDHENMFWYRQDPGLGLRLIYFSYDVKMKEKGDIPEGYSVSREKKERFSLILESASTNQTSMYLCASRPGGKKLFFGSGTQLSVL.

The V and J genes are TRBV5-1 and TRBJ1-4, with 10 bases fitting TRBD1. Losses at the gene ends were 5 bases for V and 2 bases for J; bases not matched to a gene: 6. The CDR3 is 16 amino acids. The V gene's germline CDR1 is SGHRS and CDR2 YFSETQ. The CDR3: CASRSETGGTNEKLFF. CDR3 coding DNA: TGCGCCAGCAGGTCGGAGACAGGGGGCACTAATGAAAAACTGTTTTTT.

The genes are TRBV27 and TRBJ2-3; 8 bases are shared with TRBD1. Germline V gene lookup returns CDR1 MNHEY and CDR2 SMNVEV (reference sequence). The CDR3 has 12 residues. Germline trimming cut 4 bases from V and 6 bases from J; bases unmatched to any gene: 0. The CDR3 DNA reads TGTGCCAGCAGTTACAGGGGGGATACGCAGTATTTT. This encodes CASSYRGDTQYF.

This clone was detected once. The chain couples TRBV15 to TRBJ1-1, with D tentatively TRBD1 (6 bases). Germline CDR1 reads LNHNV; CDR2 reads YYDKDF (reference sequence). Trimming stripped 2 bases from V and 5 bases from J, with 12 bases between. This CDR3 contains 14 residues. The CDR3 coding sequence is TGTGCCACCAGCAGAACACAGGGAGGAACTGAAGCTTTCTTT. As protein: CATSRTQGGTEAFF.

The chain employs TRBV19 and TRBJ1-2; D is unclear. Germline V gene sequence: CDR1 LNHDA, CDR2 SQIVND (reference sequence). CDR3 length: 13 amino acids. V lost 8 bases to trimming and J lost 0 bases, with 10 bases between them. The CDR3, as DNA: TGTGCCAGTCACCCAGACTCTAACTATGGCTACACCTTC. Translating gives CASHPDSNYGYTF. The variable domain in full, completed from reference TRBV19 and TRBJ1-2, reads DGGITQSPKYLFRKEGQNVTLSCEQNLNHDAMYWYRQDPGQGLRLIYYSQIVNDFQKGDIAEGYSVSREKKESFPLTVTSAQKNPTAFYLCASHPDSNYGYTFGSGTRLTVV.

The DNA of the CDR3 is TGTGCCAGCAGTTTTGTCCCAGGGGGAACTGAAGCTTTCTTT. It is translated as CASSFVPGGTEAFF. V gene TRBV6-5 combines with J gene TRBJ1-1; 7 bases match TRBD1. Per germline, CDR1 MNHEY and CDR2 SVGAGI. The V gene end was trimmed by 4 bases and the J gene end by 5 bases; junction bases not matched to a gene: 7. The CDR3 is 14 residues long.

This clone was observed a few times. The V call is TRBV2, the J call TRBJ2-6, with D perhaps matching TRBD1 or TRBD2 (5 bases each). Trimming pared 6 bases from V and 9 bases from J, leaving 9 bases between. This CDR3 has 12 residues. Germline values: CDR1 SNHLY, CDR2 FYNNEI. As DNA, the CDR3 is TGTGCCAGCAGGAGGGACCTCAACGTCCTGACTTTC. The encoded protein is CASRRDLNVLTF.

Only one count was recorded for this clone. The CDR3 DNA reads as TGTGCCAGCAGCTTTTGGACAGGGGGGAACTATGGCTACACCTTC. Its protein product is CASSFWTGGNYGYTF. The chain has TRBV7-9 and TRBJ1-2; 10 nucleotides line up with TRBD1. Losses at the gene ends were 3 bases for V and 2 bases for J; bases not matched to a gene: 3. Per germline, CDR1 SEHNR and CDR2 FQNEAQ (reference sequence). The CDR3 extends over 15 amino acids.

This clone was seen a few times. J is TRBJ1-3 and V is TRBV6-1; no clear D. The V end lost 2 bases, the J end lost 0 bases, and 14 bases lay between the germline ends. Germline values: CDR1 MNHNS, CDR2 SASEGT. The CDR3 spans 17 residues. CDR3: CASSERWKGLSGNTIYF. The CDR3 DNA reads TGTGCCAGCAGTGAAAGGTGGAAGGGCCTCTCTGGAAACACCATATATTTT.

The chain joins TRBV27 to TRBJ2-1; D may be TRBD2 (6 bases). This CDR3 comprises 15 residues. Germline assignment: CDR1 MNHEY and CDR2 SMNVEV (reference sequence). Trimming cost V 4 bases and J 1 base, with 11 bases left between them. CDR3 DNA: TGTGCCAGCAGTTCCCCCGGGAGTTCCTACAATGAGCAGTTCTTC. Its translation is CASSSPGSSYNEQFF.

The count of this clone is one. The chain uses TRBV29-1 and TRBJ2-1; D ambiguous. The germline CDR1 and CDR2 sequences are SQVTM and ANQGSEA. The CDR3 length is 9 residues. V lost 7 bases to trimming and J lost 10 bases, with 8 bases between them. CDR3 protein: CSAGREQFF. CDR3 bases: TGCAGCGCCGGCAGGGAGCAGTTCTTC.

This chain connects TRBV5-5 to TRBJ1-5; D unclear. This CDR3 has 16 amino acids. V was trimmed by 4 bases and J by 0 bases, leaving 14 bases between them. Germline lookup yields CDR1 SGHKS and CDR2 YYEKEE (reference sequence). The CDR3 DNA follows: TGTGCCAGCAGCCCGCAATTGGGTTATAGCAATCAGCCCCAGCATTTT. This codes for CASSPQLGYSNQPQHF.